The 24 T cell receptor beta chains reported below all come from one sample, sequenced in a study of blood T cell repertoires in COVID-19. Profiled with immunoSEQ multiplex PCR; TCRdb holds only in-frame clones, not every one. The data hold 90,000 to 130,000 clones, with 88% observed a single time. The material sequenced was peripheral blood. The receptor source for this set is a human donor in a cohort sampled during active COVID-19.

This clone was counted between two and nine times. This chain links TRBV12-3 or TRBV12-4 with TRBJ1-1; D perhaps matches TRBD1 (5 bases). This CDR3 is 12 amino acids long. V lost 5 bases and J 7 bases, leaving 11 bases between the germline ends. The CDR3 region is CASSPTGVEAFF. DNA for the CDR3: TGTGCCAGCAGTCCCACAGGAGTTGAAGCTTTCTTT.

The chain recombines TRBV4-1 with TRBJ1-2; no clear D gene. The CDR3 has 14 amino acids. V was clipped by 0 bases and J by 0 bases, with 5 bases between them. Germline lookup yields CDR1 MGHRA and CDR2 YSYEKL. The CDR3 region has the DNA TGCGCCAGCAGCCAAGATCGGGCTAACTATGGCTACACCTTC. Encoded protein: CASSQDRANYGYTF.

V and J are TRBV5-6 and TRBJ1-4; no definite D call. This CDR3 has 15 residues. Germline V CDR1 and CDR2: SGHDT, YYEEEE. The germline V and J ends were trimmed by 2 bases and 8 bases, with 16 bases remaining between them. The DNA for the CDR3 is TGTGCCAGCAGCTTAATTCCCGGTGCCGCCGAAAAACTGTTTTTT. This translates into CASSLIPGAAEKLFF.

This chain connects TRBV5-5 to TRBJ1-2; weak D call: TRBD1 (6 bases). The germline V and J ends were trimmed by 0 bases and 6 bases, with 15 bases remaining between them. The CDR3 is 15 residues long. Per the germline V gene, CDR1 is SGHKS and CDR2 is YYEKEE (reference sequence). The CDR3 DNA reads TGTGCCAGCAGCTTGGACCCAGGGGACGGTAATGGCTACACCTTC. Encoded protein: CASSLDPGDGNGYTF.

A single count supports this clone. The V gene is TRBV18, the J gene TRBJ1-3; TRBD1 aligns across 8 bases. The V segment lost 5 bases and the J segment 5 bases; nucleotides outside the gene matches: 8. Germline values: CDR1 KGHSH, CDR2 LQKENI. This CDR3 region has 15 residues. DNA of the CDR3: TGTGCCAGCTCAACCGGGACAGGCGGCCGAAACACCATATATTTT. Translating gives CASSTGTGGRNTIYF.

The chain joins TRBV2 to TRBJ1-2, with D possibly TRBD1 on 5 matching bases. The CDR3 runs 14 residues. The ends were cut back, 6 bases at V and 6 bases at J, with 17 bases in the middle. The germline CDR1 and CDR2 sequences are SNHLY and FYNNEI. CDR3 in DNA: TGTGCCAGCAGAGACCAGGGCTCCCTAGATGGCTACACCTTC. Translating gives CASRDQGSLDGYTF. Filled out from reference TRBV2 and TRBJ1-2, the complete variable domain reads EPEVTQTPSHQVTQMGQEVILRCVPISNHLYFYWYRQILGQKVEFLVSFYNNEISEKSEIFDDQFSVERPDGSNFTLKIRSTKLEDSAMYFCASRDQGSLDGYTFGSGTRLTVV.

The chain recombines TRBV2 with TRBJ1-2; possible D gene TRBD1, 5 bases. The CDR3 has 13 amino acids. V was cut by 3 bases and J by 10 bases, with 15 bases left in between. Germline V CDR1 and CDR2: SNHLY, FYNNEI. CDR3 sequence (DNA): TGTGCCAGCAGTGATTCCGCAGGGAGGCCCTACACCTTC. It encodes CASSDSAGRPYTF.

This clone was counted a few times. CDR3 coding DNA: TGTGCCAGCAGTCCCGGGGTACCCGAGCAGTACTTC. Translated, it gives CASSPGVPEQYF. This chain links TRBV6-2 or TRBV6-3 with TRBJ2-7; D might be TRBD2 (5 bases). V lost 5 bases and J lost 6, with 11 bases in between. The CDR3 extends over 12 amino acids. Germline V gene lookup returns CDR1 MNHEY and CDR2 SVGEGT.

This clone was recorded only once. The CDR3 DNA follows: TGTGCCAGCAGCTTAGGGACACCCTTCGGCCATGAGCAGTTCTTC. Its protein is CASSLGTPFGHEQFF. The rearrangement uses TRBV5-5 and TRBJ2-1; maybe TRBD1 (6 bases). Germline loops: CDR1 SGHKS, CDR2 YYEKEE (reference sequence). Trimming shortened V by 2 bases and J by 8 bases, and 17 bases separated the two germline ends. This CDR3 has 15 amino acids.

As DNA, the CDR3 is TGTGCCAGCAGCTTCGGACAGGGAGAGACCCAGTACTTC. Amino acids: CASSFGQGETQYF. The chain couples TRBV7-3 to TRBJ2-5; 8 bases agree with TRBD1. Germline V gene data show CDR1 as SGHTA and CDR2 as FQGTGA. This CDR3 contains 13 residues. The V gene end was trimmed by 3 bases and the J gene end by 4 bases; junction bases not matched to a gene: 1.

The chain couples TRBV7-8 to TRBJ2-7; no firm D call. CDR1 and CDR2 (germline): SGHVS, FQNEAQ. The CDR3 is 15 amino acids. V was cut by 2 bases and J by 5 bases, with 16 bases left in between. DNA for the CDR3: TGTGCCAGCAGCTTATTTATGTCCCCCCGGGACGAGCAGTACTTC. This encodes CASSLFMSPRDEQYF.

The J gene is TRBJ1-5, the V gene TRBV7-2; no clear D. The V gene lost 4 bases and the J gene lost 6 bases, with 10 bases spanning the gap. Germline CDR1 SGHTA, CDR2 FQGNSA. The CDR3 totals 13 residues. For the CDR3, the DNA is TGTGCCAGCAGCTCTCACGAGGCTCAGCCCCAGCATTTT. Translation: CASSSHEAQPQHF.

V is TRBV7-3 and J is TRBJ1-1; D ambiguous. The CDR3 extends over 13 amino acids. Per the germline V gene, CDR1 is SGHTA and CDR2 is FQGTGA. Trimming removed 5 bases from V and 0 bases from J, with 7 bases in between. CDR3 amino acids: CASSGGLNTEAFF. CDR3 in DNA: TGTGCCAGCAGCGGAGGTTTGAACACTGAAGCTTTCTTT.

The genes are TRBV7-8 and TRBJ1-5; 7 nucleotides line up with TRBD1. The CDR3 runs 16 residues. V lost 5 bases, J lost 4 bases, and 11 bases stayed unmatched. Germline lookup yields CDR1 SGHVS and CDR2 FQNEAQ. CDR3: CASSPYRAGGNQPQHF. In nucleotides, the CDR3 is TGTGCCAGCAGCCCGTACAGGGCAGGGGGTAATCAGCCCCAGCATTTT.

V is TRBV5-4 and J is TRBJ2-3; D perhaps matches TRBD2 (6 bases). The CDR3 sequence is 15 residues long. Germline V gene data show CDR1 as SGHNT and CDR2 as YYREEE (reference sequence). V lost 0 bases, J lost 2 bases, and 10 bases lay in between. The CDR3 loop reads CASSLVRGFTDTQYF. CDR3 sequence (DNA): TGTGCCAGCAGCTTGGTGCGGGGATTCACAGATACGCAGTATTTT.

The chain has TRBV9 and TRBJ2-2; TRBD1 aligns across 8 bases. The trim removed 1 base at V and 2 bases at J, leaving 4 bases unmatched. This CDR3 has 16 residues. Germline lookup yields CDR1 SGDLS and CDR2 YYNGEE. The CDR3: CASSVWDRPNTGELFF. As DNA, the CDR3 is TGTGCCAGCAGCGTATGGGACAGGCCTAACACCGGGGAGCTGTTTTTT.

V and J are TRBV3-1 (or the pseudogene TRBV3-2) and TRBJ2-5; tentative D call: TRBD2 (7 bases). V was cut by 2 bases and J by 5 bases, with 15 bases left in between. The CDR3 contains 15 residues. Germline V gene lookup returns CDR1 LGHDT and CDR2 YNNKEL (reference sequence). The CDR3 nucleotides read TGTGCCAGCAGCCAAAGAGGCCGGGGGGCGGAGACCCAGTACTTC. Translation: CASSQRGRGAETQYF.

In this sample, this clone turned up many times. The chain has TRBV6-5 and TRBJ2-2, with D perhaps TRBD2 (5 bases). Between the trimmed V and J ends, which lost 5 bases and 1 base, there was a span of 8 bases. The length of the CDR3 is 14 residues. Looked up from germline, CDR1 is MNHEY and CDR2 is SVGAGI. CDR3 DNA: TGTGCCAGCAGTCGGACTCAGAACACCGGGGAGCTGTTTTTT. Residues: CASSRTQNTGELFF.

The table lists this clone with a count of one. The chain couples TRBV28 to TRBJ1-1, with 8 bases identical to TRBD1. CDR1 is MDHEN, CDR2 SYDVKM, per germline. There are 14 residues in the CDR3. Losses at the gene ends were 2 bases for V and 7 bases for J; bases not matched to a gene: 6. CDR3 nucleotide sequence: TGTGCCAGCAGTTTACCCAGGGGGCGGCATGAAGCTTTCTTT. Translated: CASSLPRGRHEAFF.

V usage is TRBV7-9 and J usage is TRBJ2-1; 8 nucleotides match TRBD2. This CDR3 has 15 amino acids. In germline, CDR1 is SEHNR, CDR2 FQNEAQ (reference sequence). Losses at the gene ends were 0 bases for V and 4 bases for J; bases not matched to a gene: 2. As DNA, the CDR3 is TGTGCCAGCAGCTTAGCGGCGGGAGGATACAATGAGCAGTTCTTC. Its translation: CASSLAAGGYNEQFF.

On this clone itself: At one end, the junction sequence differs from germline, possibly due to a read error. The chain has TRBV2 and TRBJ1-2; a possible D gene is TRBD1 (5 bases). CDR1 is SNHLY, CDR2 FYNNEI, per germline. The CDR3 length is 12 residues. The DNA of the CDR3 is TGTGCCAGGAGTGAGGGGCCATGGGGCTACACCTTC. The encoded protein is CARSEGPWGYTF.

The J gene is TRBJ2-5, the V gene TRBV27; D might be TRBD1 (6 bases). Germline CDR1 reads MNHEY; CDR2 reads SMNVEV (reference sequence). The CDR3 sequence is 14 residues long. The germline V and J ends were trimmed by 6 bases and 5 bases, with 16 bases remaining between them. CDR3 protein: CASSHRVGLETQYF. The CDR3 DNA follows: TGTGCCAGCAGCCACAGGGTAGGATTGGAGACCCAGTACTTC.

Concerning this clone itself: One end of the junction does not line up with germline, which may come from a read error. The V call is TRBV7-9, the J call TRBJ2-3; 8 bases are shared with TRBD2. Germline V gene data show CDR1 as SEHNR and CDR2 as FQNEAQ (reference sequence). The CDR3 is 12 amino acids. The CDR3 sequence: CASSWGGSGKNF. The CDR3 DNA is TGTGCCAGCAGCTGGGGGGGTAGCGGGAAGAATTTT.

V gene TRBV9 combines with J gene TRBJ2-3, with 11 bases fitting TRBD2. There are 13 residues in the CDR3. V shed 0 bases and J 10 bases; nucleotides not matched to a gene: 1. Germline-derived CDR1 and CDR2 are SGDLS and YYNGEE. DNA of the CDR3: TGTGCCAGCAGCGTAGAGGGACTAGCGGCGCAGTATTTT. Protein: CASSVEGLAAQYF.